The 30 T cell receptor beta chains reported below all come from one sample, sequenced in a study of shared clonotypes between healthy human individuals. Here immunoSEQ multiplex PCR was the method, and the copy in TCRdb shows in-frame clones only, minus some. The sample lists millions of clones; roughly 95% were seen once. CD45RO-negative CD8 cells positively selected for CCR7 made up the naive population, which excluded terminally differentiated effector memory CD45RA+ cells. The sequencing input was naive CD8+ T cells sorted from blood. Source of these receptors: a man between 18 and 35 years old in good health.

V and J are TRBV15 and TRBJ1-6; D is ambiguous. There are 15 residues in the CDR3. Trimming cost V 0 bases and J 11 bases, with 14 bases left between them. The germline V gene has CDR1 LNHNV and CDR2 YYDKDF (reference sequence). CDR3: CATSRDSGVTTPLHF. CDR3 nucleotides: TGTGCCACCAGCAGAGATAGTGGGGTCACAACACCCCTCCACTTT. Full variable domain (remainder filled in from reference TRBV15 and TRBJ1-6): DAMVIQNPRYQVTQFGKPVTLSCSQTLNHNVMYWYQQKSSQAPKLLFHYYDKDFNNEADTPDNFQSRRPNTSFCFLDIRSPGLGDTAMYLCATSRDSGVTTPLHFGNGTRLTVT.

This chain connects TRBV7-2 to TRBJ2-3; perhaps TRBD1 as D (7 bases). The germline V gene encodes CDR1 SGHTA and CDR2 FQGNSA. This CDR3 region has 16 residues. V shed 5 bases and J shed 3 bases, with 18 bases lying between them. The CDR3 DNA sequence: TGTGCCAGCAGCCCCACGGTGGCAGGGGGGACAGATACGCAGTATTTT. It yields the protein CASSPTVAGGTDTQYF.

The CDR3 loop is CASRVSGGSLETQYF. In DNA form, the CDR3 reads TGTGCCAGCCGGGTTAGCGGGGGGTCTCTAGAGACCCAGTACTTC. V and J are TRBV13 and TRBJ2-5; TRBD2 aligns across 10 bases. V shed 8 bases and J 4 bases; nucleotides not matched to a gene: 10. The CDR3 is 15 amino acids. Germline CDR1 reads PRHDT; CDR2 reads FYEKMQ (reference sequence).

This chain joins TRBV10-2 and TRBJ1-2, with D possibly being TRBD1 (5 bases). The CDR3 loop spans 11 amino acids. Trimming shortened V by 5 bases and J by 8 bases, and 9 bases separated the two germline ends. Germline CDR1 WSHSY, CDR2 SAAADI. In nucleotides, the CDR3 is TGCGCCAGCAGTTCGGGGGGAGGCTACACCTTC. As protein: CASSSGGGYTF.

The chain combines TRBV5-8 with TRBJ1-1, with D perhaps TRBD1 (5 bases). The length of the CDR3 is 13 residues. V dropped 0 bases and J dropped 7 bases, with 10 bases sitting between them. In germline, CDR1 is SGHTS, CDR2 YDEGEE. In DNA, the CDR3 is TGTGCCAGCAGCTTGGCCGGGACGGGTGAAGCTTTCTTT. Its translation is CASSLAGTGEAFF.

The chain links TRBV19 to TRBJ2-2; D possibly corresponds to TRBD1 (5 bases). CDR1 LNHDA and CDR2 SQIVND come from the germline V gene (reference sequence). V lost 3 bases to trimming and J lost 4 bases, with 12 bases between them. This CDR3 spans 15 amino acids. The CDR3 region is CASSIAGLSTGELFF. In nucleotides, the CDR3 is TGTGCCAGTAGTATCGCAGGGTTGAGCACCGGGGAGCTGTTTTTT.

V and J are TRBV19 and TRBJ1-1; the D gene is possibly TRBD1 (5 bases). The CDR3 contains 13 residues. Per germline, CDR1 LNHDA and CDR2 SQIVND (reference sequence). Trimming stripped 7 bases from V and 3 bases from J, with 12 bases between. CDR3 amino acids: CASTQGWDTEAFF. As DNA, the CDR3 is TGTGCCAGTACCCAGGGTTGGGACACTGAAGCTTTCTTT. The full variable domain, rest sourced from reference TRBV19 and TRBJ1-1, is DGGITQSPKYLFRKEGQNVTLSCEQNLNHDAMYWYRQDPGQGLRLIYYSQIVNDFQKGDIAEGYSVSREKKESFPLTVTSAQKNPTAFYLCASTQGWDTEAFFGQGTRLTVV.

The CDR3 sequence is CASSQDFAGTYNEQFF. In DNA form, the CDR3 reads TGCGCCAGCAGCCAAGATTTCGCAGGGACTTACAATGAGCAGTTCTTC. The chain joins TRBV4-3 to TRBJ2-1, with D possibly matching TRBD2 (6 bases). The CDR3 runs 16 residues. V was pared by 0 bases and J by 4 bases, with 13 bases between. Germline assignment: CDR1 LGHNA and CDR2 YSLEER.

V and J are TRBV4-1 and TRBJ2-7; D is uncertain. V dropped 0 bases and J dropped 0 bases, with 9 bases sitting between them. Germline V gives CDR1 MGHRA, CDR2 YSYEKL. The CDR3 loop spans 15 amino acids. The CDR3 DNA reads TGCGCCAGCAGCCAAGAAGACGCTAGCTCCTACGAGCAGTACTTC. Its translation is CASSQEDASSYEQYF.

The chain employs TRBV29-1 and TRBJ2-2; no reliable D call. Trimming left V 0 bases short and J 4 bases short, with 9 bases between. This CDR3 is 14 amino acids long. CDR1 SQVTM and CDR2 ANQGSEA come from the germline V gene. CDR3: CSVEDGDSTGELFF. CDR3 DNA: TGCAGCGTTGAAGATGGAGATAGCACCGGGGAGCTGTTTTTT.

The V call is TRBV5-4, the J call TRBJ2-7; weak D call: TRBD1 (6 bases). The V end lost 2 bases, the J end lost 5 bases, and 11 bases lay between the germline ends. This CDR3 is 13 amino acids long. CDR1 and CDR2 from the germline V gene are SGHNT and YYREEE (reference sequence). CDR3 nucleotide sequence: TGTGCCAGCAGCTTTGCAGGGGTGCACGAGCAGTACTTC. Its protein product is CASSFAGVHEQYF. The variable domain in full, completed from reference TRBV5-4 and TRBJ2-7, reads ETGVTQSPTHLIKTRGQQVTLRCSSQSGHNTVSWYQQALGQGPQFIFQYYREEENGRGNFPPRFSGLQFPNYSSELNVNALELDDSALYLCASSFAGVHEQYFGPGTRLTVT.

This chain connects TRBV6-4 to TRBJ1-1; no definite D call. V shed 2 bases and J shed 0 bases, with 4 bases lying between them. Germline V gene sequence: CDR1 MRHNA, CDR2 SNTAGT. This CDR3 spans 13 amino acids. The CDR3 loop is CASSDDLNTEAFF. The CDR3 region has the DNA TGTGCCAGCAGTGACGATCTGAACACTGAAGCTTTCTTT.

Worth noting for this clone: A read error may account for a junction end that differs from germline. J is TRBJ2-7 and V is TRBV7-7; D is possibly TRBD1 (5 bases). CDR3 length equals 14 residues. Germline values: CDR1 SSHAT, CDR2 FNYEAQ (reference sequence). CDR3 region: CASSSTGSSYEQYF. CDR3 nucleotides: TGTGCTAGCAGCTCCACAGGTAGCTCCTACGAGCAGTACTTC.

The V and J genes are TRBV30 and TRBJ1-4; D is unclear. V was pared by 3 bases and J by 8 bases, with 13 bases between. The germline V gene has CDR1 GTSNPN and CDR2 SVGIG (reference sequence). This CDR3 region has 13 residues. CDR3 sequence reads: CAWRGRTQEKLFF. Here the CDR3 DNA reads TGTGCCTGGAGAGGGCGAACTCAGGAAAAACTGTTTTTT.

V usage is TRBV6-1 and J usage is TRBJ2-2; D ambiguous. The V gene lost 3 bases and the J gene lost 6 bases, with 8 bases spanning the gap. CDR1 MNHNS and CDR2 SASEGT come from the germline V gene. The CDR3 consists of 13 residues. Written as DNA, the CDR3 is TGTGCCAGCAGTGAGGTCTTGGCCGGGGAGCTGTTTTTT. As protein: CASSEVLAGELFF.

About this clone itself: Within the sample, other DNA sequences also encode this same CDR3. The gene calls are TRBV7-9 and TRBJ1-5; TRBD1 might be the D (6 bases). This CDR3 is 14 amino acids long. V gave up 1 base and J gave up 5 bases, with 9 bases separating them. Germline V gene lookup returns CDR1 SEHNR and CDR2 FQNEAQ (reference sequence). CDR3 DNA: TGTGCCAGCAGCTTAGGGCAGGGGTATCAGCCCCAGCATTTT. Its protein product is CASSLGQGYQPQHF.

The chain links TRBV9 to TRBJ1-2; TRBD1 aligns across 9 bases. CDR1 is SGDLS, CDR2 YYNGEE, per germline. This CDR3 is built from 15 residues. V shed 6 bases and J 2 bases; nucleotides not matched to a gene: 8. The CDR3 spells CASTYDGQGNYGYTF. The CDR3 bases are TGTGCCAGCACCTATGACGGACAGGGGAACTATGGCTACACCTTC.

For the CDR3, the DNA is TGTGCCAGCAGCTTAGGGTTGGGGTTCTCTGGGGCCAACGTCCTGACTTTC. It codes for CASSLGLGFSGANVLTF. J is TRBJ2-6 and V is TRBV7-9, with D uncertain. Germline CDR1 reads SEHNR; CDR2 reads FQNEAQ (reference sequence). The CDR3 consists of 17 residues. The germline V and J ends were trimmed by 1 base and 0 bases, with 10 bases remaining between them.

The chain uses TRBV9 and TRBJ2-7; D is unresolved. Germline V CDR1 and CDR2: SGDLS, YYNGEE. V shed 0 bases and J shed 4 bases, with 14 bases lying between them. The CDR3 is 15 amino acids. The CDR3 is CASSVDATLLYEQYF. CDR3 in DNA: TGTGCCAGCAGCGTAGATGCCACGCTTTTATACGAGCAGTACTTC.

The chain carries TRBV13 and TRBJ2-2; no definite D call. V was cut by 1 base and J by 5 bases, with 17 bases left in between. Germline V lookup: CDR1 PRHDT, CDR2 FYEKMQ (reference sequence). There are 17 residues in the CDR3. In DNA form, the CDR3 reads TGTGCCAGCAGCTTAGAGGTCCAACGAAAGGGAACCGGGGAGCTGTTTTTT. Its protein is CASSLEVQRKGTGELFF.

This chain joins TRBV15 and TRBJ1-6; D is undetermined. This CDR3 comprises 13 residues. With 3 bases removed from V and 8 bases from J, the gap between germline ends came to 8 bases. Germline V gene sequence: CDR1 LNHNV, CDR2 YYDKDF (reference sequence). In nucleotides, the CDR3 is TGTGCCACCAGCAGTGACTTCTATTCACCCCTCCACTTT. Translated: CATSSDFYSPLHF.

The rearrangement links TRBV6-5 to TRBJ1-2; D perhaps matches TRBD1 (5 bases). V was shortened by 5 bases and J by 4 bases, with 8 bases between the two germline ends. The CDR3 runs 12 residues. Germline V lookup: CDR1 MNHEY, CDR2 SVGAGI. CDR3 DNA sequence: TGTGCCAGCAGTGGGGGGAGCTATGGCTACACCTTC. Its translation: CASSGGSYGYTF.

The gene calls are TRBV20-1 and TRBJ2-7, with 8 bases aligning to TRBD1. The CDR3 totals 11 residues. Germline lookup yields CDR1 DFQATT and CDR2 SNEGSKA (reference sequence). Here the CDR3 reads CSGTGENEQYF. The DNA for the CDR3 is TGCAGCGGGACAGGCGAAAACGAGCAGTACTTC.

The V and J genes are TRBV7-9 and TRBJ2-7; 7 positions agree with TRBD2. This CDR3 region has 13 residues. After removal of 5 bases from V and 4 bases from J, the junction contained 5 bases not matched to a gene. Germline CDR1 reads SEHNR; CDR2 reads FQNEAQ (reference sequence). CDR3 region: CASSVTGRYEQYF. The DNA for the CDR3 is TGTGCCAGCAGCGTTACCGGGAGGTACGAGCAGTACTTC.

The V gene is TRBV6-6, the J gene TRBJ2-7, with 10 positions matching TRBD2. Looked up from germline, CDR1 is MNHNY and CDR2 is SVGAGI (reference sequence). J lost 4 bases, V lost 5 bases, and 5 bases had no gene match. The CDR3 contains 14 residues. CDR3 sequence: CASSILAGEYEQYF. In DNA form, the CDR3 reads TGTGCCAGCAGTATCCTAGCGGGAGAATACGAGCAGTACTTC.

V gene TRBV9 combines with J gene TRBJ2-7; D uncertain. CDR3 length: 14 amino acids. Germline CDR1 reads SGDLS; CDR2 reads YYNGEE. With 0 bases removed from V and 3 bases from J, the gap between germline ends came to 10 bases. CDR3 nucleotides: TGTGCCAGCAGCGTAGGTTCAAAAGACTACGAGCAGTACTTC. It encodes CASSVGSKDYEQYF.

The chain uses TRBV20-1 and TRBJ2-4; D is possibly TRBD1 (5 bases). Germline V gene data show CDR1 as DFQATT and CDR2 as SNEGSKA (reference sequence). Trimming removed 6 bases from V and 13 bases from J, with 16 bases in between. The length of the CDR3 is 11 residues. In nucleotides, the CDR3 is TGCAGTGCCCCGGGCTCTCCAGGGCAGTACTTC. Its protein product is CSAPGSPGQYF.

This clone has just one count. The rearrangement uses TRBV28 and TRBJ1-2; 9 bases match TRBD1. The V gene end was trimmed by 10 bases and the J gene end by 7 bases; junction bases not matched to a gene: 10. The CDR3 is made up of 13 amino acids. Germline-derived CDR1 and CDR2 are MDHEN and SYDVKM. In nucleotides, the CDR3 is TGTGCCATCCTCCTGGGACAGGGACTTGGCTACACCTTC. This encodes CAILLGQGLGYTF.

The genes are TRBV30 and TRBJ1-1, with D uncertain. The ends were cut back, 2 bases at V and 0 bases at J, with 13 bases in the middle. Germline V gene lookup returns CDR1 GTSNPN and CDR2 SVGIG (reference sequence). CDR3 length: 15 amino acids. DNA for the CDR3: TGTGCCTGGAGTTCGGGTTACAGCATGAACACTGAAGCTTTCTTT. Its translation: CAWSSGYSMNTEAFF.

The chain couples TRBV13 to TRBJ2-3; TRBD2 aligns across 11 bases. The length of the CDR3 is 19 residues. The trim removed 5 bases at V and 5 bases at J, leaving 18 bases unmatched. CDR1 is PRHDT, CDR2 FYEKMQ, per germline (reference sequence). CDR3 sequence reads: CASSTLGPVAGGPQDTQYF. The CDR3 DNA follows: TGTGCCAGCAGCACGCTAGGACCCGTAGCGGGAGGGCCTCAAGATACGCAGTATTTT.